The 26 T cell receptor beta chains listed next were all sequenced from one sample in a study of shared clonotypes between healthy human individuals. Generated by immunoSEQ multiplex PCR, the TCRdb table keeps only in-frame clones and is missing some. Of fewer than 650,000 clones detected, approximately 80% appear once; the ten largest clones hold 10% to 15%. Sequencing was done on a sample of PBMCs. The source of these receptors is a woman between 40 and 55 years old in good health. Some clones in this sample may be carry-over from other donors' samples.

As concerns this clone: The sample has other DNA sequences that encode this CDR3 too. CDR3 DNA sequence: TGTGCCAGCAGTTTAGGCAGGGGTGGCAATGAGCAGTTCTTC. Protein: CASSLGRGGNEQFF. This chain uses TRBV27 with TRBJ2-1, with D perhaps matching TRBD1 (6 bases). Per germline, CDR1 MNHEY and CDR2 SMNVEV (reference sequence). The CDR3 length is 14 residues. The V gene lost 2 bases and the J gene lost 6 bases, with 11 bases spanning the gap.

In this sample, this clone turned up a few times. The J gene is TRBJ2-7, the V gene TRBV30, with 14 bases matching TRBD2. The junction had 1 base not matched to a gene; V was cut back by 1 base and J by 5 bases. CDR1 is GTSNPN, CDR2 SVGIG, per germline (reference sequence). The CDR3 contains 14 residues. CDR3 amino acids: CAWSGLAGGDEQYF. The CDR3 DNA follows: TGTGCCTGGAGTGGACTAGCGGGAGGGGACGAGCAGTACTTC.

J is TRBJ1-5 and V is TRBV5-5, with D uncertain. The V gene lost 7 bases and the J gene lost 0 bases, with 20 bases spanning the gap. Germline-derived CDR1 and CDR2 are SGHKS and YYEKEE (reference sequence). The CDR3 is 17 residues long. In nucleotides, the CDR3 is TGTGCCAGCGCAAGAGAGCCTGATACAGTTAGCAATCAGCCCCAGCATTTT. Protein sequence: CASAREPDTVSNQPQHF.

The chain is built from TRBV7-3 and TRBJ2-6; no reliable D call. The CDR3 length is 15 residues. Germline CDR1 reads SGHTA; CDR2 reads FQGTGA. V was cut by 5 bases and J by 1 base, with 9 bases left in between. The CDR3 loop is CASSLGRSGANVLTF. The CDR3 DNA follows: TGTGCCAGCAGCCTGGGAAGATCTGGGGCCAACGTCCTGACTTTC.

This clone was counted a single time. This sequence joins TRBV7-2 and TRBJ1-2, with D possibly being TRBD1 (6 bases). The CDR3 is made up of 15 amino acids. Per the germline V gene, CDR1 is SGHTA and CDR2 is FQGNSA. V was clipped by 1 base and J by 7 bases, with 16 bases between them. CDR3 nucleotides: TGTGCCAGCAGCTTAGACAGGGCAGCTCCGGGTGGCTACACCTTC. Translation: CASSLDRAAPGGYTF.

The chain's CDR3 is CASSTTRITDTQYF. As DNA, the CDR3 is TGTGCCAGCAGCACAACTAGGATCACAGATACGCAGTATTTT. V gene TRBV9 combines with J gene TRBJ2-3, with D possibly being TRBD2 (5 bases). With 4 bases removed from V and 2 bases from J, the gap between germline ends came to 11 bases. In germline, CDR1 is SGDLS, CDR2 YYNGEE. CDR3 length: 14 residues.

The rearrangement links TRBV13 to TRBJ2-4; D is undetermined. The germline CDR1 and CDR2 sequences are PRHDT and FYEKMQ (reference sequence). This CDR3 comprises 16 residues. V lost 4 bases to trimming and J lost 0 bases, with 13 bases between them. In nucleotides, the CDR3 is TGTGCCAGCAGCTCGCCCCGCCTAATAGCCAAAAACATTCAGTACTTC. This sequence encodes CASSSPRLIAKNIQYF.

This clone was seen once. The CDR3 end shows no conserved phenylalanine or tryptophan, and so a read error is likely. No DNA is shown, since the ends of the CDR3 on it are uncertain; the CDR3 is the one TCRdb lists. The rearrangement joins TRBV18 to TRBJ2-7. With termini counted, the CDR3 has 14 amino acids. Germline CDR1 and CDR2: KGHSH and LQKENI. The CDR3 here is CASSPNGEQGALNL.

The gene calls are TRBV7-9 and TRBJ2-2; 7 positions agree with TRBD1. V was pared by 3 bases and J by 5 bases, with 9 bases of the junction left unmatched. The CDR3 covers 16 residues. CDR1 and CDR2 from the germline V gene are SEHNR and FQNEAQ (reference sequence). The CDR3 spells CASSFTTGAETGELFF. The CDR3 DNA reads TGTGCCAGCAGCTTCACCACAGGGGCGGAGACCGGGGAGCTGTTTTTT. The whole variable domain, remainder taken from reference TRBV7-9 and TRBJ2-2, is DTGVSQNPRHKITKRGQNVTFRCDPISEHNRLYWYRQTLGQGPEFLTYFQNEAQLEKSRLLSDRFSAERPKGSFSTLEIQRTEQGDSAMYLCASSFTTGAETGELFFGEGSRLTVL.

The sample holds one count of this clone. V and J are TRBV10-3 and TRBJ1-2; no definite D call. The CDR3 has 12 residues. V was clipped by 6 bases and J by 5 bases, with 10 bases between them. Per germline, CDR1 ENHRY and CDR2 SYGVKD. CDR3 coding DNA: TGTGCCATCAGGGCAATCCAGTATGGCTACACCTTC. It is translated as CAIRAIQYGYTF.

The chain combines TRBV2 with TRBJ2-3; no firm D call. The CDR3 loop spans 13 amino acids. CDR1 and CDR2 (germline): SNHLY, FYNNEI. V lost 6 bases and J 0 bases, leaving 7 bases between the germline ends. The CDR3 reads CASSVTSTDTQYF. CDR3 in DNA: TGTGCCAGCAGCGTGACTAGCACAGATACGCAGTATTTT.

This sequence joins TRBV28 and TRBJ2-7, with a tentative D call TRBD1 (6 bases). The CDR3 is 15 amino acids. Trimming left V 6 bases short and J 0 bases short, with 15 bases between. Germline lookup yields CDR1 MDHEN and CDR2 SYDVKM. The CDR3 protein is CASRTDRRGSYEQYF. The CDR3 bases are TGTGCCAGCAGAACCGACAGGAGAGGCTCCTACGAGCAGTACTTC.

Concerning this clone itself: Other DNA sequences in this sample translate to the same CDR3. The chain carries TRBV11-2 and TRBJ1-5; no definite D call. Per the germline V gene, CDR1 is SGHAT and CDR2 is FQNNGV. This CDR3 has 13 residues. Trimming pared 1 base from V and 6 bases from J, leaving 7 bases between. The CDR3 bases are TGTGCCAGCAGCTTAGGCAACGGTCAGCCCCAGCATTTT. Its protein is CASSLGNGQPQHF. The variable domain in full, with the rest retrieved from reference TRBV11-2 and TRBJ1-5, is EAGVAQSPRYKIIEKRQSVAFWCNPISGHATLYWYQQILGQGPKLLIQFQNNGVVDDSQLPKDRFSAERLKGVDSTLKIQPAKLEDSAVYLCASSLGNGQPQHFGDGTRLSIL.

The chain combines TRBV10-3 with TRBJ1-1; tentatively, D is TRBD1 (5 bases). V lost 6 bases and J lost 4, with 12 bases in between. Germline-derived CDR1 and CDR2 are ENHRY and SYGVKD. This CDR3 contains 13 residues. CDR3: CAISQGLGTEAFF. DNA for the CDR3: TGTGCCATCAGCCAGGGTCTGGGCACTGAAGCTTTCTTT.

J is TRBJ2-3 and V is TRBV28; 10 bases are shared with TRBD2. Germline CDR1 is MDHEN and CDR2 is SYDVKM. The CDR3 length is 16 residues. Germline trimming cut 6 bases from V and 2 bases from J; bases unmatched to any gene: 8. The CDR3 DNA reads TGTGCCAGCAGCTCCCTAGCGGGAGTATCCACAGATACGCAGTATTTT. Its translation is CASSSLAGVSTDTQYF.

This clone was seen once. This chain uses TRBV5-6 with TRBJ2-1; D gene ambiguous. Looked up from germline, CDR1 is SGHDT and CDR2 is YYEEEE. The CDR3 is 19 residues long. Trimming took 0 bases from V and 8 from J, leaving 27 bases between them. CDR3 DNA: TGTGCCAGCAGCTTGGTAGAGCTTGAACACCAAAAACTATACGATGAGCAGTTCTTC. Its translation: CASSLVELEHQKLYDEQFF.

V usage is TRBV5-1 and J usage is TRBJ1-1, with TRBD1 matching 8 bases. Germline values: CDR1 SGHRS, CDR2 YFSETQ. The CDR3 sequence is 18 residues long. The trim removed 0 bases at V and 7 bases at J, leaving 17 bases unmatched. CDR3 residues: CASSLEVRSSTGGIEAFF. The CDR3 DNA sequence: TGCGCCAGCAGCTTGGAAGTTCGTTCGTCTACAGGGGGTATTGAAGCTTTCTTT.

In DNA, the CDR3 is TGTGCCATCACTGGGGGACAGCATTATGGCTACACCTTC. This translates into CAITGGQHYGYTF. This chain connects TRBV10-3 to TRBJ1-2; the match to TRBD1 covers 7 bases. Looked up from germline, CDR1 is ENHRY and CDR2 is SYGVKD. The CDR3 has 13 amino acids. The V segment lost 7 bases and the J segment 5 bases; nucleotides outside the gene matches: 7.

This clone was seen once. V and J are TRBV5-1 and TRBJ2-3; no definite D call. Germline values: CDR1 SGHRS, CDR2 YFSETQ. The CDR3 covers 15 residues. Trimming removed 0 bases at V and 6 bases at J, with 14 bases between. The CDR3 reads CASSLESADRDTQYF. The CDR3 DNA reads TGCGCCAGCAGCTTGGAGTCCGCCGATAGGGATACGCAGTATTTT. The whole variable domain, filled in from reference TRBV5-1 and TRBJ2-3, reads KAGVTQTPRYLIKTRGQQVTLSCSPISGHRSVSWYQQTPGQGLQFLFEYFSETQRNKGNFPGRFSGRQFSNSRSEMNVSTLELGDSALYLCASSLESADRDTQYFGPGTRLTVL.

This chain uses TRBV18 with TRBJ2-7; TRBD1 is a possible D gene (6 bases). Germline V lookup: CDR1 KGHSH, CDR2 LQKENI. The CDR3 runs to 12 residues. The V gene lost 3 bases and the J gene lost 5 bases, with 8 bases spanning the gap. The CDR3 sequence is CASSPQGNEQYF. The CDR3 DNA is TGTGCCAGCTCACCCCAGGGGAACGAGCAGTACTTC.

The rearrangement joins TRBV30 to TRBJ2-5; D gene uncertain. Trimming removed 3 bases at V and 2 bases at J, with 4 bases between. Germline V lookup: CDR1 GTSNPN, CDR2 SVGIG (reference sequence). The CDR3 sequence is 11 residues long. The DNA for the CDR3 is TGTGCCTGGAGCACACAAGAGACCCAGTACTTC. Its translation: CAWSTQETQYF.

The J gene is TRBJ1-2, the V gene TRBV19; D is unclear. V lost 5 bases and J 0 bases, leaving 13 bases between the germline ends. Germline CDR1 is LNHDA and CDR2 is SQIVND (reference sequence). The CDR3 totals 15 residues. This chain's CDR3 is CASSLVAQANYGYTF. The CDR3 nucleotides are TGTGCCAGTAGTCTTGTGGCTCAAGCTAACTATGGCTACACCTTC.

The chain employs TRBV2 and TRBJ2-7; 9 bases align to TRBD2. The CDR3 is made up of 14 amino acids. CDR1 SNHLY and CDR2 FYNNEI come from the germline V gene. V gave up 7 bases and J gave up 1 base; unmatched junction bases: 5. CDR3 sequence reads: CASKGLAGSYEQYF. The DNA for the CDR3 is TGTGCCAGCAAGGGCCTAGCGGGATCCTACGAGCAGTACTTC.

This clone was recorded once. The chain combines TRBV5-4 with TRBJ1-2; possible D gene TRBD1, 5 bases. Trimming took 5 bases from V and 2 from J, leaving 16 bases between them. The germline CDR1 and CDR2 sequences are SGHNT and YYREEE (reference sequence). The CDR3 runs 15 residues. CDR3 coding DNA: TGTGCCAGCAGACCTGACAGAGACCGGAACTATGGCTACACCTTC. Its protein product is CASRPDRDRNYGYTF.

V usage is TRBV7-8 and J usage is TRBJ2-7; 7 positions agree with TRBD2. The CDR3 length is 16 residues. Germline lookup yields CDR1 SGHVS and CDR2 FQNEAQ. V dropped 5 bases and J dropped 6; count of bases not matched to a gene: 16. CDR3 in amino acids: CASSLMGGGFMGEQYF. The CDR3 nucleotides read TGTGCCAGCAGCCTCATGGGGGGAGGGTTCATGGGCGAGCAGTACTTC.

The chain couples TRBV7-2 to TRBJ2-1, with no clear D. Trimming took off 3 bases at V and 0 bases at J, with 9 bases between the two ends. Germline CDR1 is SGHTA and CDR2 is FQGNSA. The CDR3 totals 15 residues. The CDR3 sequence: CASSLGHSSYNEQFF. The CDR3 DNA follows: TGTGCCAGCAGCTTGGGCCATAGCTCCTACAATGAGCAGTTCTTC.